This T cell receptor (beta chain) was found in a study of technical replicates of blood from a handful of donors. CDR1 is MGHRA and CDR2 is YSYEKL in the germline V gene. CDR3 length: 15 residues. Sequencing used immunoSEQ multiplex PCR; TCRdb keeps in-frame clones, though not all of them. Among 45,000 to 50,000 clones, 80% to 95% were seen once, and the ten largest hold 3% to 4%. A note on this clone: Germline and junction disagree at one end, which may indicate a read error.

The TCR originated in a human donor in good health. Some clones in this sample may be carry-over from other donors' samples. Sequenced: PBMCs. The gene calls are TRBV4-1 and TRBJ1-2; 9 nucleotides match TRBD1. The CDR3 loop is CASSEDRDRGNGYTF. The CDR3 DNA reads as TGCGCCAGCAGCGAAGACCGTGACAGGGGGAACGGCTACACCTTC.